The source of this TCR beta chain is a study of T cells in Graves' hyperthyroidism and ophthalmopathy. At the level of the study: Prior to any treatment, at the point of initial diagnosis, peripheral blood was collected. Whole-study findings and limits: Ophthalmopathy was told apart from stable hyperthyroidism by a 13 V-J model. Most clonotypes expanded in thyroid above 0.001 were likewise present in blood.

V was shortened by 3 bases and J by 5 bases, with 10 bases between the two germline ends. This CDR3 has 13 amino acids. TCR beta CDR3 regions were amplified from RNA. Initially, a first-round RT-PCR of the TCR CDR3 employed the HTBI primer set. TCRdb called the multiplex PCR reads again in MiXCR, with one record for every CDR3 protein. The table shows approximately 220,000 distinct CDR3 sequences, with approximately 20% occurring only once. The table lists this clonotype with many counts. Its antigen is not known. Those patients with uncontrolled infection, other autoimmune disease, pregnancy or lactation were excluded.

The chain carries TRBV12-3 or TRBV12-4 and TRBJ2-5; the D call may be TRBD1 or TRBD2 (5 bases each). The sequence came from a man in his forties with Graves' hyperthyroidism. The sequenced material came from blood. The CDR3 spells CASSFGTSETQYF. The DNA for the CDR3 is TGTGCCAGCAGTTTTGGGACGTCGGAGACCCAGTACTTC.